The rows below give T cell receptor beta chains drawn from one sample of a study of tumor-infiltrating lymphocytes in primary liver carcinoma. TCRdb used MiXCR to reprocess the multiplex PCR reads, holding one entry per CDR3 protein. Among 65,000 to 90,000 distinct CDR3 sequences listed, around 70% were seen once. The sample comprised liver tumor tissue from sampling region 1. The receptors shown here come from a man between 35 and 55 years old with primary liver carcinoma and hepatitis B virus infection. The CDR3 runs from the conserved cysteine through the conserved F or W. Fields, in order: V gene, D gene, CDR3 protein. D genes are given only for firm matches.

v_call: TRBV7-6
d_call: NA
cdr3_aa: CASSSLTEAYEQYF

v_call: TRBV20-1
d_call: TRBD1
cdr3_aa: CSAPPQGAGYDYSF

v_call: TRBV6-1
d_call: NA
cdr3_aa: CASSASTGETQYF

v_call: TRBV6-5
d_call: NA
cdr3_aa: CASSYAGPGDEAEAFF

v_call: TRBV11-2
d_call: TRBD1
cdr3_aa: CARSLGTAQETQYF

v_call: TRBV29-1
d_call: NA
cdr3_aa: CSVGGSSSGYTF

v_call: TRBV6-6
d_call: NA
cdr3_aa: CASSCSGGLTGYEQYF

v_call: TRBV4-1
d_call: NA
cdr3_aa: CASSQDTQRRSLSF

v_call: TRBV6-5
d_call: NA
cdr3_aa: CTSRPRLGALQLNELFF

v_call: TRBV28
d_call: NA
cdr3_aa: CASSSTGEKGRYEQYF

v_call: TRBV11-2
d_call: TRBD2
cdr3_aa: CASSQGLSGSPFYDQYF

v_call: TRBV5-1
d_call: TRBD2
cdr3_aa: CACSWGLAGAGELFF

v_call: TRBV5-1
d_call: NA
cdr3_aa: CASSLARGSTDTRYF

v_call: TRBV30
d_call: NA
cdr3_aa: CDWSVLGSTNEKLFF

v_call: TRBV4-1
d_call: NA
cdr3_aa: CASSPREGRYGYTF

v_call: TRBV4-1
d_call: NA
cdr3_aa: CVSSRQNSGISPLHF

v_call: TRBV11-2
d_call: TRBD1
cdr3_aa: CTSSRMGGQGFGTEAFF

v_call: TRBV5-4
d_call: NA
cdr3_aa: CASSTGFPNTEVFF

v_call: TRBV11-2
d_call: TRBD1
cdr3_aa: CVSSARDRGFYERYF

v_call: TRBV12-3/TRBV12-4
d_call: NA
cdr3_aa: CASSLMIVGGPANEQFF

v_call: TRBV19
d_call: TRBD1
cdr3_aa: CASSKAGQDGYEQYF

v_call: TRBV29-1
d_call: NA
cdr3_aa: CSVEPGAVGEQYF

v_call: TRBV29-1
d_call: NA
cdr3_aa: CSVLKVVGPNEQFF

v_call: TRBV6-6
d_call: NA
cdr3_aa: CASTSSGKEPQHF

v_call: TRBV29-1
d_call: NA
cdr3_aa: CSVVLTGRYEQYF

v_call: TRBV28
d_call: NA
cdr3_aa: CASSTTRNRVGSWYEQYF

v_call: TRBV6-6
d_call: NA
cdr3_aa: CTSCTPTYGYTF

v_call: TRBV4-1
d_call: NA
cdr3_aa: CTSSQEGGITEAFF

v_call: TRBV7-2
d_call: NA
cdr3_aa: CASSLVADQLQHF

v_call: TRBV5-6
d_call: NA
cdr3_aa: CASSLSFGQINQPQHF

v_call: TRBV30
d_call: NA
cdr3_aa: CVWSPRDWEQSF

v_call: TRBV6-1
d_call: NA
cdr3_aa: CASSESSGTDEQYF

v_call: TRBV6-2/TRBV6-3
d_call: NA
cdr3_aa: CAGTPRRRGSSCVPGANVLTF

v_call: TRBV27
d_call: TRBD1
cdr3_aa: CASTTRTGDLFF

v_call: TRBV11-2
d_call: NA
cdr3_aa: CASRDTEGNERLFF

v_call: TRBV29-1
d_call: NA
cdr3_aa: CSASRDRVYEHYF

v_call: TRBV12-3/TRBV12-4
d_call: TRBD1
cdr3_aa: CGSSLRDRPNYDYTF

v_call: TRBV29-1
d_call: TRBD2
cdr3_aa: CSAAPTSEMAETQYF

v_call: TRBV28
d_call: NA
cdr3_aa: CASSVLRPLQETPYF

v_call: TRBV11-2
d_call: NA
cdr3_aa: CASSLSTSGSTDTQYF

v_call: TRBV19
d_call: NA
cdr3_aa: CASSIDATQETQYF

v_call: TRBV10-3
d_call: TRBD2
cdr3_aa: CAINGLAGGGEQFF

v_call: TRBV5-3
d_call: TRBD1
cdr3_aa: CTRCFQDRAYNEQFF

v_call: TRBV7-9
d_call: NA
cdr3_aa: CASSLGLVQDTQYF

v_call: TRBV5-4
d_call: NA
cdr3_aa: CASSLQGLREQPLHF

v_call: TRBV10-3
d_call: TRBD2
cdr3_aa: CAISELGLAGTKYEQYF

v_call: TRBV6-5
d_call: NA
cdr3_aa: CASRGVGEEEQFF

v_call: TRBV29-1
d_call: NA
cdr3_aa: CSVESWQGPGSQYF

v_call: TRBV29-1
d_call: NA
cdr3_aa: CSVDTEGQAYF

v_call: TRBV6-5
d_call: NA
cdr3_aa: CARSYSTNQRDSGELFF

v_call: TRBV4-2
d_call: TRBD2
cdr3_aa: CASNQDEGAGRVDTQYF

v_call: TRBV11-2
d_call: NA
cdr3_aa: CASSLTDTVYGQYF

v_call: TRBV7-9
d_call: NA
cdr3_aa: CASSFRGALYEQYF

v_call: TRBV29-1
d_call: NA
cdr3_aa: CSVDQEIQYF

v_call: TRBV6-5
d_call: NA
cdr3_aa: CASSSSYWRANIPYGQYF

v_call: TRBV4-1
d_call: NA
cdr3_aa: CASGLSLGAPKNEQFF

v_call: TRBV29-1
d_call: NA
cdr3_aa: CSVEGDMGRNYGYTF

v_call: TRBV6-1
d_call: NA
cdr3_aa: CARTIPGNTEAFF

v_call: TRBV12-3/TRBV12-4
d_call: NA
cdr3_aa: CVSSGSWDKGRWGFF

v_call: TRBV30
d_call: NA
cdr3_aa: CAWISGSSYGYTF